Reported below is one TCR beta chain. The record originates from a study of blood T cell repertoires in COVID-19. V shed 8 bases and J shed 2 bases, with 13 bases lying between them. The germline gives CDR1 SNHLY, CDR2 FYNNEI. This CDR3 is 14 amino acids long. Profiled with immunoSEQ multiplex PCR; TCRdb holds only in-frame clones, not every one. Among 150,000 to 200,000 clones listed, 76% were seen once. V and J are TRBV2 and TRBJ2-1; D may be TRBD1 (5 bases). The sample consisted of peripheral blood. This clonotype was obtained from a woman aged 50 to 60 with active or convalescent COVID-19. The CDR3 protein is CASGAQGPYNEQFF. CDR3 nucleotides: TGTGCCAGCGGGGCTCAGGGCCCCTACAATGAGCAGTTCTTC.